Below, one T cell receptor beta chain is given with its context. The target antigen is unknown. This sample is part of a study of response to subunit inactivated influenza vaccine. Findings and limits, study-wide: The authors offered the suggestion that each seasonal influenza vaccination recruits few new T cells.

TCRdb passed the RT-PCR reads through MiXCR, listing each CDR3 protein once. The repertoire consists of hundreds of thousands of distinct CDR3 sequences, with 13% to 15% occurring once and the leading ten covering roughly 7.2%. With V trimmed by 3 bases and J by 6 bases, 4 bases remained unmatched. Germline V gene lookup returns CDR1 SGHTA and CDR2 FQGNSA. This CDR3 contains 14 residues. The receptor was isolated from a man in his fifties who received an inactivated influenza vaccine. The chain has TRBV7-2 and TRBJ1-5; 8 bases map to TRBD1. The source was PBMCs from blood, collected approximately 15 days before vaccination. CDR3 DNA sequence: TGTGCCAGCAGCTTGGACAGGGAAAGTCAGCCCCAGCATTTT. This sequence encodes CASSLDRESQPQHF.